Listed below are T cell receptor beta chains from one sample, sequenced in a study of T-cell reconstitution after alpha-beta-depleted transplantation in children. TCRdb fed the PCR reads into MiXCR, producing one record per CDR3 protein. The sample records a few hundred thousand distinct CDR3 sequences, roughly 27% being singletons. The sequences come from PBMCs, collected before TCRalphabeta/CD19-depleted stem cell transplant. The origin of the receptors is a boy under two years old with Wiskott-Aldrich syndrome, due to receive a stem cell transplant. CDR3s include the opening cysteine and the closing phenylalanine or tryptophan.

CASSLMAGGDYEQYF,TRBJ2-7,TRBV7-9
CSAPDSNRGNTIYF,TRBJ1-3,TRBV20-1
CASSLDGGTEAFF,TRBJ1-1,TRBV5-1
CASSGKLVYNEQFF,TRBJ2-1,TRBV7-9
CASSLRDSTYEQYF,TRBJ2-7,TRBV27
CASRETGASTDTQYF,TRBJ2-3,TRBV5-1
CASSPTEETQYF,TRBJ2-5,TRBV18
CASSKDRGGYEQYF,TRBJ2-7,TRBV5-1
CASSLAGAYTGELFF,TRBJ2-2,TRBV5-1
CASSLAVGSGGELFF,TRBJ2-2,TRBV7-2
CSARDKGSSYNEQFF,TRBJ2-1,TRBV20-1
CATSEHRLAGGHNEQFF,TRBJ2-1,TRBV24-1
CASSWEGVGEDTEAFF,TRBJ1-1,TRBV6-5
CASSLSEEELFF,TRBJ2-2,TRBV5-1
CATRPSTGSYEQYF,TRBJ2-7,TRBV15
CASSLAGRSYNEQFF,TRBJ2-1,TRBV5-1
CASSLAAKRGQETQYF,TRBJ2-5,TRBV5-1
CASSLITGSTDTQYF,TRBJ2-3,TRBV7-9
CASRAQGEAFEQFF,TRBJ2-1,TRBV27
CSAKQGAANTGELFF,TRBJ2-2,TRBV20-1
CASSEGPGGPQHF,TRBJ1-5,TRBV2
CSVEAGGNTEAFF,TRBJ1-1,TRBV29-1
CATSRASGRGEQFF,TRBJ2-1,TRBV15
CSAPETGTNIQYF,TRBJ2-4,TRBV20-1
CSAGGQGSYSPLHF,TRBJ1-6,TRBV20-1
CASSPSQGNEQFF,TRBJ2-1,TRBV2
CSALSVRTGTVPRAQPQHF,TRBJ1-5,TRBV20-1
CASSQERTVLNYGYTF,TRBJ1-2,TRBV4-1
CASSLLMSETQYF,TRBJ2-5,TRBV5-1
CASIKRLAGYNEQFF,TRBJ2-1,TRBV6-1
CSTIRTGTGAFHGYTF,TRBJ1-2,TRBV20-1
CASSEASFGRGLTNEQFF,TRBJ2-1,TRBV2
CASSLSVQGNTGELFF,TRBJ2-2,TRBV5-1
CASRSQTGSYEQYF,TRBJ2-7,TRBV7-2
CASSQDYGGSSYEQYF,TRBJ2-7,TRBV4-1
CASSLASSLTGELFF,TRBJ2-2,TRBV5-1
CASSLTGRAPQETQYF,TRBJ2-5,TRBV27
CASSSRTGTQYF,TRBJ2-3,TRBV7-2
CASSFRQGRNTIYF,TRBJ1-3,TRBV12-3/TRBV12-4
CASSDPLSPLAGSTDTQYF,TRBJ2-3,TRBV25-1
CASRVGRTGFSYGYTF,TRBJ1-2,TRBV2
CASRLLAGGAYEQYF,TRBJ2-7,TRBV2
CASSAGTSADNEQFF,TRBJ2-1,TRBV12-3/TRBV12-4
CASSPSDYEQYF,TRBJ2-7,TRBV18
CASSYPAWEEQFF,TRBJ2-1,TRBV6-5
CASSLAQNTDTQYF,TRBJ2-3,TRBV5-1
CASSLAGLGATNGKLFF,TRBJ1-4,TRBV5-1
CSASAPTTDTQYF,TRBJ2-3,TRBV20-1
CASSLAGAKSGNTIYF,TRBJ1-3,TRBV5-1
CASQGGGWRNTEAFF,TRBJ1-1,TRBV4-1
CASSQDSWERGNEQFF,TRBJ2-1,TRBV4-1
CASTPDRVVRGYTF,TRBJ1-2,TRBV19
CATHSATGELFF,TRBJ2-2,TRBV10-3
CAIPAGLNSQETQYF,TRBJ2-5,TRBV5-1
CASSLMGTLDTEAFF,TRBJ1-1,TRBV5-1
CSARDTSGRSAKTDTQYF,TRBJ2-3,TRBV20-1
CATSETRGNEQYF,TRBJ2-7,TRBV24-1
CASSFQELLMNTEAFF,TRBJ1-1,TRBV5-5
CASSLGLGGSEQYF,TRBJ2-7,TRBV5-1
CAISVRGPPSYEQYF,TRBJ2-7,TRBV10-3